One and the same sample provided the 22 T cell receptor beta chains below, sequenced in a study of tumor-infiltrating T cells and Merkel cell polyomavirus. Study at large: CD8+ T cells recognized the Merkel cell polyomavirus KLL epitope.

All patients' tumors stained robustly positive for Merkel cell polyomavirus Large T antigen by immunohistochemistry. The method was immunoSEQ multiplex PCR; TCRdb's version includes in-frame clones alone and lacks a portion of them. The table has 26,000 or so clones, around 90% seen once. The sample was lymph node tissue. These receptors were taken from a man aged 45-60 years with Merkel cell carcinoma.

This chain uses TRBV6-5 with TRBJ1-5; D is possibly TRBD1 (5 bases). CDR3 length equals 12 residues. V was shortened by 6 bases and J by 10 bases, with 13 bases between the two germline ends. Germline CDR1 reads MNHEY; CDR2 reads SVGAGI. CDR3 sequence (DNA): TGTGCCAGCAGCAAATGGGGCGACCCCCAGCATTTT. It yields the protein CASSKWGDPQHF.

The chain joins TRBV5-4 to TRBJ1-2; 8 positions agree with TRBD1. The CDR3 is 13 amino acids. The V gene end was trimmed by 2 bases and the J gene end by 10 bases; junction bases not matched to a gene: 7. From germline, CDR1 is SGHNT and CDR2 YYREEE (reference sequence). Here the CDR3 DNA reads TGTGCCAGCAGCTTCGTGACAGGGGCGATCTACACCTTC. Residues: CASSFVTGAIYTF. Complete variable domain (other parts from reference TRBV5-4 and TRBJ1-2): ETGVTQSPTHLIKTRGQQVTLRCSSQSGHNTVSWYQQALGQGPQFIFQYYREEENGRGNFPPRFSGLQFPNYSSELNVNALELDDSALYLCASSFVTGAIYTFGSGTRLTVV.

Here the CDR3 DNA reads TGTGCCAGCAGCTTAGAGGGACAGACCGGGGAGCTGTTTTTT. As protein: CASSLEGQTGELFF. The rearrangement links TRBV7-4 to TRBJ2-2; 7 nucleotides line up with TRBD1. The CDR3 has 14 amino acids. With V trimmed by 1 base and J by 5 bases, 1 base remained unmatched. The germline gives CDR1 SGHVT, CDR2 SQSDAQ.

This chain's CDR3 is CASSGPGLDYGYTF. Written as DNA, the CDR3 is TGTGCCAGCAGCGGACCGGGACTAGACTATGGCTACACCTTC. This chain links TRBV28 with TRBJ1-2; tentatively, D is TRBD1 (5 bases). The CDR3 has 14 residues. Germline CDR1 and CDR2: MDHEN and SYDVKM. The ends were cut back, 6 bases at V and 3 bases at J, with 14 bases in the middle.

This clone was recorded a few times. J is TRBJ2-7 and V is TRBV6-5; TRBD1 aligns across 7 bases. CDR1 and CDR2 from the germline V gene are MNHEY and SVGAGI. The CDR3 is 13 amino acids. After removal of 2 bases from V and 5 bases from J, the junction contained 3 bases not matched to a gene. The CDR3 DNA follows: TGTGCCAGCAGTTACCTTACAGGGGACGAGCAGTACTTC. Residues: CASSYLTGDEQYF.

V gene TRBV6-5 combines with J gene TRBJ2-7; D gene uncertain. The CDR3 sequence is 13 residues long. Trimming removed 6 bases at V and 0 bases at J, with 9 bases between. The germline V gene has CDR1 MNHEY and CDR2 SVGAGI. This CDR3 reads CASRRESSYEQYF. The DNA for the CDR3 is TGTGCCAGCAGGCGAGAGAGCTCCTACGAGCAGTACTTC.

In its sample, this clone was seen once. The chain has TRBV7-3 and TRBJ2-7; possibly TRBD1 for D (5 bases). The length of the CDR3 is 13 residues. Germline CDR1 reads SGHTA; CDR2 reads FQGTGA. Trimming removed 1 base at V and 6 bases at J, with 10 bases between. The CDR3 DNA is TGTGCCAGCAGCTTAAGCCTTCAGGGCGAGCAGTACTTC. It encodes CASSLSLQGEQYF.

The V call is TRBV11-3, the J call TRBJ2-7, with TRBD1 as a possible D gene (8 bases). V was trimmed by 4 bases and J by 7 bases, leaving 20 bases between them. Germline CDR1 reads SGHNT; CDR2 reads YENEEA. The CDR3 has 15 amino acids. The CDR3 reads CASSYPRTGREEQYF. The CDR3 nucleotides read TGTGCCAGCAGCTACCCCAGGACAGGGAGGGAAGAGCAGTACTTC.

This clone was seen just once. The rearrangement links TRBV2 to TRBJ2-1; TRBD1 aligns across 9 bases. Germline V gene data show CDR1 as SNHLY and CDR2 as FYNNEI. This CDR3 is 14 amino acids long. Trimming removed 5 bases from V and 9 bases from J; junction bases left unmatched: 8. The CDR3 nucleotides are TGTGCCAGCAGTTTGACAGGGGGTGATAGTGAGCAGTTCTTC. This codes for CASSLTGGDSEQFF.

This clone was counted once. CDR3 DNA: TGTGCCAGTAGTATGGGTAGCGGGAGGGCCCCTGAGCAGTTCTTC. Translation: CASSMGSGRAPEQFF. This chain links TRBV19 with TRBJ2-1; 11 bases are a match to TRBD2. Trimming at V came to 3 bases and at J to 9 bases, leaving 7 bases not matched to a gene. Germline V gene lookup returns CDR1 LNHDA and CDR2 SQIVND (reference sequence). The CDR3 consists of 15 residues.

This clone was counted once. The chain links TRBV27 to TRBJ1-5; D remains unclear. Germline CDR1 MNHEY, CDR2 SMNVEV (reference sequence). V gave up 4 bases and J gave up 4 bases, with 5 bases separating them. The length of the CDR3 is 12 residues. Here the CDR3 reads CASSSNNQPQHF. CDR3 nucleotide sequence: TGTGCCAGCAGTTCCAATAATCAGCCCCAGCATTTT.

A single count supports this clone. J is TRBJ2-7 and V is TRBV19; tentative D call: TRBD1 (7 bases). CDR3 size: 14 residues. Deletions cut 4 bases from V and 9 bases from J, with 19 bases between. Germline V lookup: CDR1 LNHDA, CDR2 SQIVND (reference sequence). The CDR3 DNA reads TGTGCCAGTAGTACGAACGGACAGGTCGGGGGGCAGTACTTC. Protein: CASSTNGQVGGQYF.

This clone showed up just a few times. The CDR3 loop reads CAWSLTGVPSPLHF. The CDR3 DNA sequence: TGTGCCTGGAGCCTTACAGGGGTCCCTTCACCCCTCCACTTT. The rearrangement uses TRBV30 and TRBJ1-6; 7 bases are shared with TRBD1. The V and J ends lost 3 bases and 9 bases, in that order; junction bases with no gene match: 8. The germline V gene encodes CDR1 GTSNPN and CDR2 SVGIG (reference sequence). The CDR3 is 14 residues long.

In its sample, this clone was seen once. The rearrangement links TRBV11-2 to TRBJ1-4; D not resolved. Germline V gene sequence: CDR1 SGHAT, CDR2 FQNNGV. The CDR3 consists of 15 residues. V was trimmed by 5 bases and J by 3 bases, leaving 13 bases between them. CDR3 residues: CASSRPGPANEKLFF. CDR3 in DNA: TGTGCCAGCAGCCGTCCAGGTCCGGCTAATGAAAAACTGTTTTTT.

Concerning this clone: Germline is not matched at one junction end, which may reflect a read error. The chain links TRBV4-3 to TRBJ1-2; D gene uncertain. The CDR3 has 16 amino acids. Germline V lookup: CDR1 LGHNA, CDR2 YSLEER. CDR3 sequence reads: CANSQGVEDSNYGYTF. The CDR3 DNA sequence: TGCGCCAACAGCCAAGGTGTAGAAGATTCTAACTATGGCTACACCTTC.

This rearrangement joins TRBV9 to TRBJ2-3, with D unclear. V lost 1 base, J lost 3 bases, and 15 bases lay in between. The CDR3 extends over 16 amino acids. CDR1 is SGDLS and CDR2 is YYNGEE in the germline V gene. CDR3 amino acids: CASSVSGSARTDTQYF. The CDR3 bases are TGTGCCAGCAGCGTATCCGGGTCCGCCCGGACAGATACGCAGTATTTT.

For the CDR3, the DNA is TGTGCCAGCAGTTACTCAAGGGGGGGCACTGAAGCTTTCTTT. This gives the protein CASSYSRGGTEAFF. The chain carries TRBV6-6 and TRBJ1-1; possible D gene TRBD1, 6 bases. The V gene lost 0 bases and the J gene lost 4 bases, with 9 bases spanning the gap. The CDR3 loop spans 14 amino acids. Germline V gives CDR1 MNHNY, CDR2 SVGAGI (reference sequence).

This chain links TRBV5-4 with TRBJ2-5; perhaps TRBD2 as D (5 bases). The CDR3 length is 14 residues. The V gene's germline CDR1 is SGHNT and CDR2 YYREEE (reference sequence). V shed 7 bases and J shed 2 bases, with 15 bases lying between them. CDR3 DNA sequence: TGTGCCAGCGATGAATATGGGAGTCAAGAGACCCAGTACTTC. Its protein is CASDEYGSQETQYF.

The gene calls are TRBV7-3 and TRBJ2-5; TRBD1 is a possible D gene (8 bases). This CDR3 is 15 amino acids long. V was trimmed by 0 bases and J by 4 bases, leaving 12 bases between them. Looked up from germline, CDR1 is SGHTA and CDR2 is FQGTGA. CDR3 DNA: TGTGCCAGCAGCTTAACGGGGGGGACAGGAGAGACCCAGTACTTC. Encoded protein: CASSLTGGTGETQYF.

This chain connects TRBV30 to TRBJ2-7, with a weak D call TRBD1 (5 bases). The V gene's germline CDR1 is GTSNPN and CDR2 SVGIG (reference sequence). The CDR3 is made up of 10 amino acids. V lost 6 bases and J 7 bases, leaving 10 bases between the germline ends. CDR3 DNA sequence: TGTGCCTGCGTAGCAGGGGAGCAGTACTTC. This encodes CACVAGEQYF.

The chain couples TRBV6-1 to TRBJ1-4; TRBD1 agrees at 9 bases. After removal of 4 bases from V and 1 base from J, the junction contained 1 base not matched to a gene. Germline CDR1 is MNHNS and CDR2 is SASEGT. This CDR3 is 15 amino acids long. The CDR3 sequence: CASSAGQGTNEKLFF. Here the CDR3 DNA reads TGTGCCAGCAGTGCGGGACAGGGAACTAATGAAAAACTGTTTTTT.

The chain links TRBV27 to TRBJ2-1, with D perhaps matching TRBD1 (5 bases). Per the germline V gene, CDR1 is MNHEY and CDR2 is SMNVEV (reference sequence). Trimming cost V 2 bases and J 2 bases, with 10 bases left between them. The CDR3 spans 15 residues. The CDR3 loop reads CASSLQGFPYNEQFF. The CDR3 DNA reads TGTGCCAGCAGTTTACAGGGTTTCCCCTACAATGAGCAGTTCTTC.